What follows is one T cell receptor (beta chain) and its context. Antigen unknown. The sample is drawn from a study of cytomegalovirus exposure and HLA in healthy donors. Study-level information: There were approximately 400 genotyped donors. Of these, roughly 80% fell in the genetic ancestry cluster associated with self-reported Caucasian donors.

The PCR ran on 60 Vbeta and 13 Jbeta primers. Method: immunoSEQ multiplex PCR; TCRdb's copy keeps in-frame clones and lacks some. The clone table shows just over 40,000 clones, with the ten largest holding more than 5%. Germline values: CDR1 LGHNA, CDR2 YNFKEQ. The V end was cut by 0 bases, the J end by 3 bases, with 9 bases between. The CDR3 is 14 residues long. General study findings and limits: In vitro checks showed that a few CMV-associated chains really do target CMV antigens. CMV serostatus was the only immune exposure information that was available. Sequences of the TCR beta chain were said to predict the HLA-A and HLA-B alleles of most subjects accurately.

Specimen: PBMCs. This TCR was sampled from a man younger than 45 in good health and CMV-seronegative. The chain combines TRBV4-2 with TRBJ2-7; D call uncertain. The chain's CDR3 is CASSQDLGVYEQYF. The CDR3 DNA reads as TGTGCCAGCAGCCAAGATCTTGGAGTCTACGAGCAGTACTTC.